These 5 T cell receptor beta chains originate from one sample sequenced in a study of monozygotic twins with inflammatory bowel disease. TCRdb reanalyzed the 5' RACE reads, giving one entry per CDR3 protein sequence and no DNA. This table holds 140,000 to 150,000 distinct CDR3 sequences. The sample consisted of blood. These receptors all come from a human donor with ulcerative colitis or Crohn's disease, or a healthy co-twin of an affected twin (not recorded which).

The rearrangement links TRBV5-1 to TRBJ2-7; the TCRdb D gene call, TRBD1, has no DNA to confirm it. The CDR3 has 15 residues. Germline CDR1 SGHRS, CDR2 YFSETQ. CDR3 region: CASSLLYRGRWEQYF.

The rearrangement joins TRBV7-9 to TRBJ1-1; the D gene TCRdb calls, TRBD1, cannot be checked with no DNA. From germline, CDR1 is SEHNR and CDR2 FQNEAQ (reference sequence). This CDR3 comprises 15 residues. CDR3: CASSHRGTGKTEAFF.

The chain uses TRBV20-1 and TRBJ2-7; the D call of TRBD1 rests on TCRdb alone, since no DNA is present to check it. CDR1 and CDR2 (germline): DFQATT, SNEGSKA (reference sequence). The CDR3 runs 14 residues. CDR3 loop: CSAETGLSSYEQYF.

The V and J genes are TRBV5-5 and TRBJ2-7; as DNA is missing, the TRBD1 call by TCRdb cannot be tested. In germline, CDR1 is SGHKS, CDR2 YYEKEE (reference sequence). The CDR3 sequence is 14 residues long. CDR3 amino acids: CASSLWFRADEQYF.

The J gene is TRBJ2-1, the V gene TRBV3-1; TCRdb picks TRBD2, but there is no DNA to check that call. Germline V lookup: CDR1 LGHDT, CDR2 YNNKEL (reference sequence). This CDR3 is 13 amino acids long. The chain's CDR3 is CASSQTSGNEQFF.